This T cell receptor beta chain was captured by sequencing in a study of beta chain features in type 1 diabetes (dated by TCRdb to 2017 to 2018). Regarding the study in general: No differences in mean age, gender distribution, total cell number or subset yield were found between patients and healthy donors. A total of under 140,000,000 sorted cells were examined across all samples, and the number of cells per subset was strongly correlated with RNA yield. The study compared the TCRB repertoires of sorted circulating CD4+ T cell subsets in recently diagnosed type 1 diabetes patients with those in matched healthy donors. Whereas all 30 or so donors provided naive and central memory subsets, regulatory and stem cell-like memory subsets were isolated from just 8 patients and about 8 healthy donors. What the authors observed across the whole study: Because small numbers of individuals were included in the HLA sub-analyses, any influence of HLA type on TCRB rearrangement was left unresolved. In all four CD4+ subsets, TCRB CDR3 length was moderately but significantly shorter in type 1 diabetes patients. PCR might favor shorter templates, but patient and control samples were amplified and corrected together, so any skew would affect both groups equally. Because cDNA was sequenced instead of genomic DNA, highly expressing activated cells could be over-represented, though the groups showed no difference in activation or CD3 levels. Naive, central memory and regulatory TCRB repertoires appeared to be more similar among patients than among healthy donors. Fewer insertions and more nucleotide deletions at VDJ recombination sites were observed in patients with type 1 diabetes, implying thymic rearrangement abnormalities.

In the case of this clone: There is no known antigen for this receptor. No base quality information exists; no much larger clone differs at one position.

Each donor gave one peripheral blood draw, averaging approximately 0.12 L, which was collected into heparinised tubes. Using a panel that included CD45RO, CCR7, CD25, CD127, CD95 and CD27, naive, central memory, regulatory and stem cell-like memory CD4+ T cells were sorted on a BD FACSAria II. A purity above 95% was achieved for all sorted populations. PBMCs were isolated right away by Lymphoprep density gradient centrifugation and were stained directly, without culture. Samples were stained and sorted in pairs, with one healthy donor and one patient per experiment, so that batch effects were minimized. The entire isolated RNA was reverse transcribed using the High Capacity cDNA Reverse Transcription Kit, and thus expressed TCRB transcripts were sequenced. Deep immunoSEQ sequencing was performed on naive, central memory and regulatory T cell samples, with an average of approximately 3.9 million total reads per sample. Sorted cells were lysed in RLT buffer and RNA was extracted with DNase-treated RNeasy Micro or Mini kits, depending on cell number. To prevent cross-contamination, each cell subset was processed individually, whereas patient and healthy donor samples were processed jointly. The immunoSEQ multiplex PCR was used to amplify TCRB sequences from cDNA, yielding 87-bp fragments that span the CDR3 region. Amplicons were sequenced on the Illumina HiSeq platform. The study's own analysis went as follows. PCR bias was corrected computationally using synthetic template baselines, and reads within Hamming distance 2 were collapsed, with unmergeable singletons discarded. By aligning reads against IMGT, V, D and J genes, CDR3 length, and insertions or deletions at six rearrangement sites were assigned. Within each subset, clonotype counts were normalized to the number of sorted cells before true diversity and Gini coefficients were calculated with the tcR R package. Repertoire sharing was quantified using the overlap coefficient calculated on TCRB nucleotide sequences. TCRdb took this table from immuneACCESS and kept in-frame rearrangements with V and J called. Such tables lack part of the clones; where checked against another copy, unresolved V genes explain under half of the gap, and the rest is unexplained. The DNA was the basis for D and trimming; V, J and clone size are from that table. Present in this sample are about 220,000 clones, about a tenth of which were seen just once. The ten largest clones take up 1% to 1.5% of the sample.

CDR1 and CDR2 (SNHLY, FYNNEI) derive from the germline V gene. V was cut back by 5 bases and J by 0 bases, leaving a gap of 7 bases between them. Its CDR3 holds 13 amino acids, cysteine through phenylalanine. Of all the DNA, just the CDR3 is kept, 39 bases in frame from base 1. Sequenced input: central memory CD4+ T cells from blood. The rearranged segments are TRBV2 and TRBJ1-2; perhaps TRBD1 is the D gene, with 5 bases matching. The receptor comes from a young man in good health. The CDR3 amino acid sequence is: CASSLGPNYGYTF. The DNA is TGTGCCAGCAGTTTGGGACCTAACTATGGCTACACCTTC.